Each of the 32 T cell receptor beta chains below was sequenced from the same sample in a study of OX40 agonist ivuxolimab in advanced cancers. Sequencing used immunoSEQ multiplex PCR; TCRdb keeps in-frame clones, though not all of them. The sample has 65,000 to 85,000 clones; roughly 90% are singletons. Sample: CD4+ or CD8+ T cells sorted from blood, taken in a trial of the OX40 agonist ivuxolimab. These receptors all come from an adult with an advanced solid tumor such as melanoma, head and neck, liver or kidney cancer.

About this clone itself: The same CDR3 also results from other DNA sequences found in this sample. The chain carries TRBV7-9 and TRBJ1-3; a weak D match, TRBD1 (5 bases). This CDR3 contains 14 residues. Germline V gene sequence: CDR1 SEHNR, CDR2 FQNEAQ (reference sequence). V gave up 2 bases and J gave up 0 bases, with 5 bases separating them. CDR3 in DNA: TGTGCCAGCAGCTTAACAGGCTCTGGAAACACCATATATTTT. Translation gives CASSLTGSGNTIYF.

The chain couples TRBV10-3 to TRBJ2-7, with no clear D. The CDR3 contains 13 residues. V dropped 3 bases and J dropped 3 bases, with 9 bases sitting between them. CDR1 and CDR2 from the germline V gene are ENHRY and SYGVKD. DNA for the CDR3: TGTGCCATCAGTGACTTGGACGGCTACGAGCAGTACTTC. Amino acid sequence: CAISDLDGYEQYF.

The J gene is TRBJ1-2, the V gene TRBV10-2; TRBD1 matches at 9 bases. V shed 8 bases, J shed 4 bases, and the junction held 11 bases outside the gene matches. Germline V gene lookup returns CDR1 WSHSY and CDR2 SAAADI. This CDR3 comprises 15 residues. The DNA for the CDR3 is TGCGCCAGCTCATTCCCGGGACAGGGAGTCTATGGCTACACCTTC. Translation: CASSFPGQGVYGYTF.

The V and J genes are TRBV6-5 and TRBJ2-5; 9 bases agree with TRBD2. Losses at the gene ends were 6 bases for V and 5 bases for J; bases not matched to a gene: 7. CDR3 size: 14 residues. CDR1 is MNHEY, CDR2 SVGAGI, per germline. The chain's CDR3 is CASRQAGGRETQYF. The CDR3 DNA is TGTGCCAGCAGGCAAGCGGGAGGACGGGAGACCCAGTACTTC.

This clone showed up just once. The V call is TRBV10-3, the J call TRBJ1-1, with D maybe TRBD1 (5 bases). The CDR3 is made up of 15 amino acids. The germline V gene encodes CDR1 ENHRY and CDR2 SYGVKD. Trimming removed 7 bases from V and 3 bases from J, with 18 bases in between. CDR3 loop: CAITKQGEADTEAFF. CDR3 DNA sequence: TGTGCCATCACGAAGCAGGGTGAGGCCGACACTGAAGCTTTCTTT.

The chain carries TRBV13 and TRBJ2-7, with D uncertain. Trimming removed 5 bases at V and 8 bases at J, with 16 bases between. Germline lookup yields CDR1 PRHDT and CDR2 FYEKMQ (reference sequence). The CDR3 runs to 13 residues. CDR3 nucleotides: TGTGCCAGCAGCATAGACCGTCGGAATAAGCAGTACTTC. It yields the protein CASSIDRRNKQYF.

This clone is a singleton in its sample. This chain joins TRBV15 and TRBJ1-1, with 10 bases that match TRBD1. V was pared by 4 bases and J by 4 bases, with 3 bases of the junction left unmatched. CDR3 length equals 14 residues. The V gene's germline CDR1 is LNHNV and CDR2 YYDKDF (reference sequence). The CDR3 region is CATSIGQGGTEAFF. The DNA of the CDR3 is TGTGCCACCAGCATTGGACAGGGGGGCACTGAAGCTTTCTTT.

The V call is TRBV10-3, the J call TRBJ1-2; 7 nucleotides align to TRBD1. V lost 6 bases and J lost 6; bases outside the gene matches: 10. This CDR3 comprises 14 residues. The V gene's germline CDR1 is ENHRY and CDR2 SYGVKD. CDR3 nucleotides: TGTGCCATCAGGGGGGCCACAGGGGATCATGGCTACACCTTC. This gives the protein CAIRGATGDHGYTF.

This clone was counted once. This chain joins TRBV7-2 and TRBJ2-7; the D gene could be TRBD1 or TRBD2 (5 bases each). V lost 6 bases to trimming and J lost 6 bases, with 15 bases between them. This CDR3 has 13 residues. CDR1 SGHTA and CDR2 FQGNSA come from the germline V gene. Written as DNA, the CDR3 is TGTGCCAGCAGGGCCGGGACGACGGGCGAGCAGTACTTC. Protein product: CASRAGTTGEQYF.

The chain links TRBV18 to TRBJ2-5; 7 nucleotides align to TRBD2. Trimming removed 3 bases from V and 5 bases from J; junction bases left unmatched: 6. CDR1 and CDR2 from the germline V gene are KGHSH and LQKENI. This CDR3 region has 14 residues. The CDR3 sequence is CASSPGTKRETQYF. DNA for the CDR3: TGTGCCAGCTCACCCGGGACTAAACGGGAGACCCAGTACTTC.

The rearrangement uses TRBV10-1 and TRBJ1-2, with 10 nucleotides matching TRBD1. CDR1 and CDR2 from the germline V gene are WNHNN and SYGVQD (reference sequence). The CDR3 totals 14 residues. Trimming took 10 bases from V and 7 from J; bases not matched to a gene: 12. CDR3 in amino acids: CAIDSGQGKSGYTF. The CDR3 nucleotides read TGCGCCATCGACTCGGGACAGGGGAAGTCTGGCTACACCTTC.

The chain combines TRBV5-6 with TRBJ1-6; D gene unclear. Germline lookup yields CDR1 SGHDT and CDR2 YYEEEE. Trimming took off 4 bases at V and 0 bases at J, with 5 bases between the two ends. The CDR3 is 14 amino acids. This CDR3 is CASSARSYNSPLHF. In nucleotides, the CDR3 is TGTGCCAGCAGCGCTCGCTCCTATAATTCACCCCTCCACTTT.

A note on this clone: At the DNA level, this CDR3 is encoded by other sequences in the same sample as well. The chain carries TRBV30 and TRBJ2-7; 7 bases are shared with TRBD1. V was clipped by 5 bases and J by 1 base; unmatched bases: 2. Germline lookup yields CDR1 GTSNPN and CDR2 SVGIG (reference sequence). The CDR3 length is 12 residues. The CDR3: CAWGDSSYEQYF. Here the CDR3 DNA reads TGTGCCTGGGGGGACAGTTCCTACGAGCAGTACTTC.

V gene TRBV28 combines with J gene TRBJ1-3; weak D call: TRBD1 (5 bases). The CDR3 sequence is 16 residues long. V gave up 6 bases and J gave up 5 bases, with 20 bases separating them. Germline CDR1 MDHEN, CDR2 SYDVKM. The CDR3 DNA sequence: TGTGCCAGCAGACCATCGGGGGAGTACATGAGAAACACCATATATTTT. It translates to CASRPSGEYMRNTIYF.

V and J are TRBV25-1 and TRBJ2-7, with D tentatively TRBD2 (6 bases). Trimming pared 5 bases from V and 5 bases from J, leaving 19 bases between. Germline V lookup: CDR1 MGHDK, CDR2 SYGVNS. The CDR3 loop spans 15 amino acids. Here the CDR3 reads CASSSPRAGPDEQYF. In DNA form, the CDR3 reads TGTGCCAGCAGTTCCCCTCGGGCGGGACCAGACGAGCAGTACTTC.

The rearrangement links TRBV5-1 to TRBJ2-5, with 10 bases that match TRBD1. Germline CDR1 and CDR2: SGHRS and YFSETQ. This CDR3 has 16 amino acids. Germline trimming cut 4 bases from V and 4 bases from J; bases unmatched to any gene: 10. In DNA, the CDR3 is TGCGCCAGCAGCCCCGGGACAGGGGTTTCGGGAGAGACCCAGTACTTC. Translation gives CASSPGTGVSGETQYF.

The rearrangement links TRBV7-9 to TRBJ2-2; 8 bases are a match to TRBD2. This CDR3 has 17 residues. With V trimmed by 0 bases and J by 2 bases, 5 bases remained unmatched. Germline V CDR1 and CDR2: SEHNR, FQNEAQ (reference sequence). The CDR3 coding sequence is TGTGCCAGCAGCTTAGCGCTCAGCGGGGGAAACACCGGGGAGCTGTTTTTT. As protein: CASSLALSGGNTGELFF.

V is TRBV2 and J is TRBJ2-5; tentatively, D is TRBD1 or TRBD2 (5 bases each). Germline lookup yields CDR1 SNHLY and CDR2 FYNNEI. The CDR3 covers 14 residues. Trimming took off 4 bases at V and 4 bases at J, with 13 bases between the two ends. CDR3 sequence reads: CASSGGFQAETQYF. Here the CDR3 DNA reads TGTGCCAGCAGTGGGGGGTTTCAGGCAGAGACCCAGTACTTC.

The rearrangement joins TRBV7-9 to TRBJ1-4; a weak D match, TRBD1 (6 bases). Per the germline V gene, CDR1 is SEHNR and CDR2 is FQNEAQ (reference sequence). The CDR3 runs 15 residues. The V end was cut by 1 base, the J end by 5 bases, with 11 bases between. The CDR3: CASSLGQDPNEKLFF. CDR3 nucleotide sequence: TGTGCCAGCAGCTTAGGACAGGATCCCAATGAAAAACTGTTTTTT.

This sequence joins TRBV10-2 and TRBJ1-4; 7 nucleotides align to TRBD1. This CDR3 is 13 amino acids long. V lost 9 bases and J lost 8; bases outside the gene matches: 9. The germline V gene has CDR1 WSHSY and CDR2 SAAADI. The CDR3 DNA follows: TGCGCCAGTCGACAGGGAGACGGGGAAAAACTGTTTTTT. Residues: CASRQGDGEKLFF.

The chain uses TRBV2 and TRBJ2-1; D is uncertain. Germline loops: CDR1 SNHLY, CDR2 FYNNEI. This CDR3 is built from 15 residues. V was trimmed by 1 base and J by 2 bases, leaving 9 bases between them. The CDR3 reads CASSEGRQAYNEQFF. As DNA, the CDR3 is TGTGCCAGCAGTGAAGGCAGGCAAGCCTACAATGAGCAGTTCTTC.

This clone has just a few counts. The chain uses TRBV6-5 and TRBJ1-1; 8 bases map to TRBD1. This CDR3 is 15 amino acids long. V lost 5 bases, J lost 6 bases, and 11 bases stayed unmatched. Germline V gene lookup returns CDR1 MNHEY and CDR2 SVGAGI. The CDR3 nucleotides read TGTGCCAGCAGTGCCCAGGACAGGGATATCGCTGAAGCTTTCTTT. It yields the protein CASSAQDRDIAEAFF.

The chain carries TRBV19 and TRBJ1-2; TRBD1 might be the D (5 bases). The germline V gene has CDR1 LNHDA and CDR2 SQIVND (reference sequence). Trimming stripped 3 bases from V and 6 bases from J, with 11 bases between. The CDR3 loop spans 13 amino acids. CDR3 in amino acids: CASSIGAGHGYTF. In DNA, the CDR3 is TGTGCCAGTAGTATCGGCGCAGGGCATGGCTACACCTTC.

The chain combines TRBV10-3 with TRBJ2-1; 7 nucleotides line up with TRBD2. V lost 8 bases and J lost 6; bases outside the gene matches: 1. Germline V lookup: CDR1 ENHRY, CDR2 SYGVKD. The CDR3 sequence is 11 residues long. The CDR3 region has the DNA TGTGCCATCGGGAGGGGCAATGAGCAGTTCTTC. This codes for CAIGRGNEQFF.

This clone was observed a few times. The chain links TRBV11-3 to TRBJ1-5; D gene ambiguous. Germline CDR1 is SGHNT and CDR2 is YENEEA. V dropped 2 bases and J dropped 4 bases, with 24 bases sitting between them. This CDR3 is built from 19 residues. CDR3 DNA sequence: TGTGCCAGCAGCTTACGGGAGCCGGGAGGTTGGGGAATGAATCAGCCCCAGCATTTT. Translated: CASSLREPGGWGMNQPQHF. Complete variable domain (other parts from reference TRBV11-3 and TRBJ1-5): EAGVVQSPRYKIIEKKQPVAFWCNPISGHNTLYWYLQNLGQGPELLIRYENEEAVDDSQLPKDRFSAERLKGVDSTLKIQPAELGDSAVYLCASSLREPGGWGMNQPQHFGDGTRLSIL.

J is TRBJ2-3 and V is TRBV5-1; 9 bases fit TRBD2. Germline CDR1 SGHRS, CDR2 YFSETQ. The J segment lost 6 bases and the V segment lost 0 bases, leaving 5 bases of the junction unmatched. This CDR3 region has 15 residues. CDR3 DNA sequence: TGCGCCAGCAGCTTGGTCGCGGGGGGGGCCGATACGCAGTATTTT. It yields the protein CASSLVAGGADTQYF.

This sequence joins TRBV6-4 and TRBJ1-2; D is uncertain. Deletions cut 0 bases from V and 2 bases from J, with 10 bases between. The CDR3 contains 15 residues. Germline loops: CDR1 MRHNA, CDR2 SNTAGT. In DNA, the CDR3 is TGTGCCAGCAGTGACTCTTATGGGGAGAACTATGGCTACACCTTC. Translation gives CASSDSYGENYGYTF.

This chain links TRBV11-3 with TRBJ2-7, with TRBD1 matching 9 bases. Germline V CDR1 and CDR2: SGHNT, YENEEA. CDR3 size: 15 residues. The ends lost 6 bases at V and 3 bases at J; junction bases unmatched: 9. CDR3 sequence: CASRLPGQGNYEQYF. The DNA of the CDR3 is TGTGCCAGCAGACTACCGGGACAGGGAAACTACGAGCAGTACTTC.

The chain has TRBV9 and TRBJ1-4, with unresolved D. The CDR3 is made up of 11 amino acids. The V end was cut by 5 bases, the J end by 6 bases, with 5 bases between. Germline values: CDR1 SGDLS, CDR2 YYNGEE. The CDR3 loop reads CASRYHEKLFF. DNA of the CDR3: TGTGCCAGCAGGTACCATGAAAAACTGTTTTTT. Full variable domain (missing parts from reference TRBV9 and TRBJ1-4): DSGVTQTPKHLITATGQRVTLRCSPRSGDLSVYWYQQSLDQGLQFLIQYYNGEERAKGNILERFSAQQFPDLHSELNLSSLELGDSALYFCASRYHEKLFFGSGTQLSVL.

V gene TRBV10-3 combines with J gene TRBJ2-7; 9 nucleotides match TRBD1. The germline CDR1 and CDR2 sequences are ENHRY and SYGVKD. CDR3 length equals 14 residues. J lost 6 bases, V lost 6 bases, and 9 bases had no gene match. Written as DNA, the CDR3 is TGTGCCATCAGCCGCCGGGACAGGGATTTCGAGCAGTACTTC. This sequence encodes CAISRRDRDFEQYF.

The J gene is TRBJ2-6, the V gene TRBV19; the match to TRBD1 covers 10 bases. CDR3 length equals 17 residues. Germline V lookup: CDR1 LNHDA, CDR2 SQIVND (reference sequence). The trim removed 1 base at V and 0 bases at J, leaving 0 bases unmatched. CDR3 bases: TGTGCCAGTAGTATAGGGACAGGGGGCTCTGGGGCCAACGTCCTGACTTTC. This codes for CASSIGTGGSGANVLTF.

V is TRBV7-6 and J is TRBJ2-5; D is unclear. The germline gives CDR1 SGHVS, CDR2 FNYEAQ. The CDR3 has 12 residues. The V gene lost 4 bases and the J gene lost 1 base, with 4 bases spanning the gap. The CDR3 region is CASSSTQETQYF. CDR3 coding DNA: TGTGCCAGCAGCTCGACCCAAGAGACCCAGTACTTC. Full variable domain (remainder filled in from reference TRBV7-6 and TRBJ2-5): GAGVSQSPRYKVTKRGQDVALRCDPISGHVSLYWYRQALGQGPEFLTYFNYEAQQDKSGLPNDRFSAERPEGSISTLTIQRTEQRDSAMYRCASSSTQETQYFGPGTRLLVL.